This T cell receptor (beta chain) is from a study of T cells after yellow fever vaccination. TCRdb itself ran the 5' RACE reads through MiXCR, one entry per CDR3 protein. This sample has a few hundred thousand distinct CDR3 sequences, with around 7% found just once. The CDR3 is 15 residues long. The germline V gene encodes CDR1 DFQATT and CDR2 SNEGSKA (reference sequence). The J segment lost 9 bases and the V segment lost 2 bases, leaving 6 bases of the junction unmatched. This rearrangement joins TRBV20-1 to TRBJ2-1; 14 nucleotides agree with TRBD2. The clonotype was recovered from a man aged 25-45 years who received the YFV17D yellow fever vaccine. The sample here was CD4+ T cells sorted from PBMCs, taken 15 days after the yellow fever booster vaccination. CDR3 sequence reads: CSARNPGLAGVEQFF. CDR3 in DNA: TGCAGTGCTAGAAACCCGGGACTAGCGGGAGTTGAGCAGTTCTTC.